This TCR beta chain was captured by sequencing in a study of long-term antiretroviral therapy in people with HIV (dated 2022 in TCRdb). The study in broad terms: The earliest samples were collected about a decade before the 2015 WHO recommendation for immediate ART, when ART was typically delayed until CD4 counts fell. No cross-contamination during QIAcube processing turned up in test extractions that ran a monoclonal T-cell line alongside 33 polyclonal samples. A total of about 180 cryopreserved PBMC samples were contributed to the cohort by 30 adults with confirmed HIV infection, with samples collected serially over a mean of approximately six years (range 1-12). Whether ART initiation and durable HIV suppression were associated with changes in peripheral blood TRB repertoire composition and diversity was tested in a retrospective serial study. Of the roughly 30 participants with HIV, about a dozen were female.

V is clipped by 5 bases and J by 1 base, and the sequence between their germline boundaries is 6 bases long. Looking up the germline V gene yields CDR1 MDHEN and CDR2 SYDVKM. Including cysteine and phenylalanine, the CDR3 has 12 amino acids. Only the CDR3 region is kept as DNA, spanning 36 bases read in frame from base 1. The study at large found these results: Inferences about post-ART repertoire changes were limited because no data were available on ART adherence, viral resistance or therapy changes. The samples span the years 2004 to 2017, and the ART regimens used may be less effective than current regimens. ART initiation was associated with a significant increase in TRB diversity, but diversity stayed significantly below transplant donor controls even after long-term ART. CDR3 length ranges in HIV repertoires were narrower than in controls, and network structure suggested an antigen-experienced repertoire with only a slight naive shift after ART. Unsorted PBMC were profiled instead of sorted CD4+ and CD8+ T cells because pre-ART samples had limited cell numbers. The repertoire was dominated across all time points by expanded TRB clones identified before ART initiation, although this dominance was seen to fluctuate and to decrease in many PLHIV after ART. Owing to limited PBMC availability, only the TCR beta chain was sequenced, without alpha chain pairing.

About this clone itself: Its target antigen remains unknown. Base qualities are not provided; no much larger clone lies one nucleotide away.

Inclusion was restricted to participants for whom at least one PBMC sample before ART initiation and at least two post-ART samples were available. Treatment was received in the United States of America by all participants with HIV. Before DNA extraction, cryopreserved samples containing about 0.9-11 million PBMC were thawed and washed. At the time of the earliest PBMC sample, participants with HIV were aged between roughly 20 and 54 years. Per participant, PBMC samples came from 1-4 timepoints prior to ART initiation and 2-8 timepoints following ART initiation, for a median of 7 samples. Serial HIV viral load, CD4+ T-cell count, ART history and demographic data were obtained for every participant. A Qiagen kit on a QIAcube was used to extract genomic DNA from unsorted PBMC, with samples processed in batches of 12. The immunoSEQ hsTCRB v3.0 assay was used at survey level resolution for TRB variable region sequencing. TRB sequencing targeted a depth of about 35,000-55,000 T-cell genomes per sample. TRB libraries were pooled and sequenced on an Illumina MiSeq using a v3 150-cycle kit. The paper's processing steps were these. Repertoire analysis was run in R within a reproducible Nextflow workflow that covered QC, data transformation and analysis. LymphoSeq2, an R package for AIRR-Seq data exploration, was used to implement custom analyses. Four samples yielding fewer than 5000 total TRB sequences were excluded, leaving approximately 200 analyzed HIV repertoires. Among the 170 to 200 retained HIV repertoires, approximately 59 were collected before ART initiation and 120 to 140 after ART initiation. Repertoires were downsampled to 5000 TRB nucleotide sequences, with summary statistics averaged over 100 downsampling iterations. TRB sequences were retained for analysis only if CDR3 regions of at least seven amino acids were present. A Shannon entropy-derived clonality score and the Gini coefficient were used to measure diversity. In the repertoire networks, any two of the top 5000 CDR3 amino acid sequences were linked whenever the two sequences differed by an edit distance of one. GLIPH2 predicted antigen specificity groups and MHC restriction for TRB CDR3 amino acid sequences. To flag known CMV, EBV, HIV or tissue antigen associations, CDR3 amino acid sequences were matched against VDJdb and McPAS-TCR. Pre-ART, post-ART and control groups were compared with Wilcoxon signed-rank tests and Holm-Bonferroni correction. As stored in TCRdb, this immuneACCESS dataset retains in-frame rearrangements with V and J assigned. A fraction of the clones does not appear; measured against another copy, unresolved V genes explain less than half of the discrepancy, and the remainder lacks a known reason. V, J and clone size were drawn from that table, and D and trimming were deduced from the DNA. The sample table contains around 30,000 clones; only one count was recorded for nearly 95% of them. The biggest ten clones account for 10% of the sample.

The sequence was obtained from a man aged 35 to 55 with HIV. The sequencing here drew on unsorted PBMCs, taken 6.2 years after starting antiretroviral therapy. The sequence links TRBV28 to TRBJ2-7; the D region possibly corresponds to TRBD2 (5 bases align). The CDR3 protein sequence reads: CASSTGSYEQYF. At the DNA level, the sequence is TGTGCCAGCAGTACGGGATCCTACGAGCAGTACTTC.